One TCR beta chain is described in this entry. Its antigen is undetermined. Germline assignment: CDR1 ENHRY and CDR2 SYGVKD. Trimming took 0 bases from V and 7 from J, leaving 6 bases between them. This CDR3 contains 12 residues. The data stem from a study of T cells in localized non-small cell lung cancer. Regarding the study as a whole: Maximal T cell clonality occurred in uninvolved adjacent lung, with tumor ranking below it. A median 57 of the top 100 tumor clones appeared in adjacent lung.

Using immunoSEQ multiplex PCR, the repertoire was profiled, and TCRdb retains in-frame clones only, with some absent. The repertoire consists of approximately 81,000 clones, with approximately 90% occurring once and the leading ten covering roughly 19%. The source was peripheral blood, collected before any cancer treatment. The V and J genes are TRBV10-3 and TRBJ1-2; D is ambiguous. The origin of this receptor is a woman between 35 and 75 years old with stage I squamous cell lung carcinoma. The CDR3 region has the DNA TGTGCCATCAGTGAGTCCCAGGTTGGCTACACCTTC. As protein: CAISESQVGYTF.